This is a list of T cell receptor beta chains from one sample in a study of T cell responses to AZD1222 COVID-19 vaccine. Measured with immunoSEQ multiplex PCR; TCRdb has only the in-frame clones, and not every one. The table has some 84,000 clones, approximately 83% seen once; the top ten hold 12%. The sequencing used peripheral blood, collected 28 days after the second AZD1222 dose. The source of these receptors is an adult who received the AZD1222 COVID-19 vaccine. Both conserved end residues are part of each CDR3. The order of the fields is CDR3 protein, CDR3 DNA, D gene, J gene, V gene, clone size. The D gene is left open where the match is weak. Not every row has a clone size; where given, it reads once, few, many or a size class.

CDR3: CASSTGVGQPQHF
DNA: TGTGCCAGCAGCACAGGGGTTGGTCAGCCCCAGCATTTT
D: TRBD1
J: TRBJ1-5
V: TRBV9
size: once

CDR3: CASSLADSTDTQYF
DNA: TGTGCCAGCAGCTTAGCTGACAGCACAGATACGCAGTATTTT
D: NA
J: TRBJ2-3
V: TRBV7-9
size: NA

CDR3: CASSTPERLNYEQYF
DNA: TGTGCCAGCAGCACCCCCGAGCGGTTGAACTACGAGCAGTACTTC
D: NA
J: TRBJ2-7
V: TRBV7-8
size: NA

CDR3: CASSLGNQPQHF
DNA: TGTGCCAGCAGCTTAGGTAATCAGCCCCAGCATTTT
D: NA
J: TRBJ1-5
V: TRBV7-9
size: NA

CDR3: CASSPGRISSYNEQFF
DNA: TGCGCCAGCAGCCCCGGGCGCATTAGCTCCTACAATGAGCAGTTCTTC
D: NA
J: TRBJ2-1
V: TRBV5-1
size: NA

CDR3: CASSFTGRGEAFF
DNA: TGTGCCAGCAGCTTTACGGGAAGGGGCGAAGCTTTCTTT
D: NA
J: TRBJ1-1
V: TRBV7-8
size: NA

CDR3: CASSAQGTGAEKLFF
DNA: TGTGCCAGCAGCGCACAAGGGACAGGGGCTGAAAAACTGTTTTTT
D: TRBD1
J: TRBJ1-4
V: TRBV9
size: NA

CDR3: CASTVGQGRFFRSGNTIYF
DNA: TGTGCCAGCACGGTTGGACAGGGGAGATTCTTCCGCTCTGGAAACACCATATATTTT
D: TRBD1
J: TRBJ1-3
V: TRBV3-1/TRBV3-2
size: NA

CDR3: CASSLTSGGAATGELFF
DNA: TGTGCCAGCAGCTTAACTAGCGGGGGGGCTGCCACCGGGGAGCTGTTTTTT
D: TRBD2
J: TRBJ2-2
V: TRBV7-8
size: NA

CDR3: CATSALTRNEQFF
DNA: TGTGCCACCAGTGCGCTGACGCGCAATGAGCAGTTCTTC
D: NA
J: TRBJ2-1
V: TRBV24-1
size: once

CDR3: CASSQDRGHNEKLFF
DNA: TGTGCCAGCAGCCAAGACAGGGGGCATAATGAAAAACTGTTTTTT
D: TRBD1
J: TRBJ1-4
V: TRBV3-1/TRBV3-2
size: NA

CDR3: CASSVSSGRGETQYF
DNA: TGTGCCAGCAGCGTATCTAGCGGGAGGGGAGAGACCCAGTACTTC
D: TRBD2
J: TRBJ2-5
V: TRBV9
size: NA

CDR3: CASGLAEGYEQYF
DNA: TGTGCCAGCGGTTTAGCGGAGGGCTACGAGCAGTACTTC
D: NA
J: TRBJ2-7
V: TRBV2
size: once

CDR3: CAWSVLAGANEQFF
DNA: TGTGCCTGGAGTGTACTGGCGGGGGCAAATGAGCAGTTCTTC
D: NA
J: TRBJ2-1
V: TRBV30
size: NA

CDR3: CAKEQGNTIYF
DNA: TGTGCCAAAGAACAGGGAAACACCATATATTTT
D: NA
J: TRBJ1-3
V: TRBV7-9
size: NA

CDR3: CASSRKGTGDYEQYF
DNA: TGTGCCAGCAGCCGGAAGGGGACAGGTGACTACGAGCAGTACTTC
D: TRBD1
J: TRBJ2-7
V: TRBV27
size: NA

CDR3: CASSLGGVNEQFF
DNA: TGTGCCAGCAGCCTGGGGGGAGTAAATGAGCAGTTCTTC
D: NA
J: TRBJ2-1
V: TRBV3-1/TRBV3-2
size: few